The 23 T cell receptor beta chains presented below share a single source sample, sequenced in a study of T cells in Graves' hyperthyroidism and ophthalmopathy. Amplification yielded TCR beta CDR3 regions, with RNA transcripts as the source. RT-PCR in the first round (using the HTBI primer set) targeted the TCR CDR3. TCRdb re-analysed the multiplex PCR reads in MiXCR, keeping a single row per CDR3 protein. The sample includes 500,000 to 650,000 distinct CDR3 sequences, 20% of them seen just once. The sequenced sample consisted of blood. The receptors come from a man in his forties with Graves' ophthalmopathy.

This clonotype turned up a few times. The chain couples TRBV6-5 to TRBJ2-5; a weak D match, TRBD1 (5 bases). Trimming took off 2 bases at V and 5 bases at J, with 15 bases between the two ends. This CDR3 has 15 residues. The germline V gene encodes CDR1 MNHEY and CDR2 SVGAGI. CDR3 residues: CASSYEPGMIETQYF. The CDR3 DNA follows: TGTGCCAGCAGTTACGAGCCAGGGATGATTGAGACCCAGTACTTC.

The chain has TRBV27 and TRBJ2-1; D might be TRBD1 or TRBD2, each matching 6 bases. Trimming cost V 7 bases and J 2 bases, with 9 bases left between them. From germline, CDR1 is MNHEY and CDR2 SMNVEV (reference sequence). The CDR3 spans 13 residues. This CDR3 is CASKEGAYNEQFF. In DNA form, the CDR3 reads TGTGCCAGCAAGGAGGGGGCCTACAATGAGCAGTTCTTC.

The V and J genes are TRBV11-2 and TRBJ2-1, with 7 bases matching TRBD1. Germline CDR1 and CDR2: SGHAT and FQNNGV. CDR3 size: 16 residues. V was clipped by 5 bases and J by 3 bases; unmatched bases: 10. CDR3 amino acids: CASSPRGLNSYNEQFF. The CDR3 DNA reads TGTGCCAGCAGCCCAAGGGGGCTTAATAGCTACAATGAGCAGTTCTTC.

The gene calls are TRBV4-1 and TRBJ2-1, with TRBD2 matching over 10 bases. J was trimmed by 9 bases and V by 0 bases; bases with no gene match: 5. The germline CDR1 and CDR2 sequences are MGHRA and YSYEKL. The CDR3 has 15 residues. This CDR3 reads CASSQDASGGIEQFF. The CDR3 DNA reads TGCGCCAGCAGCCAAGATGCTAGCGGGGGCATTGAGCAGTTCTTC.

In this sample, this clonotype turned up a few times. The chain uses TRBV5-1 and TRBJ2-1, with 14 bases fitting TRBD2. The V gene's germline CDR1 is SGHRS and CDR2 YFSETQ. The V and J ends lost 5 bases and 10 bases, in that order; junction bases with no gene match: 17. CDR3 size: 18 residues. CDR3 region: CASSMDAPGLAGVGEQFF. The CDR3 DNA reads TGCGCCAGCAGTATGGACGCCCCGGGACTAGCGGGAGTCGGGGAGCAGTTCTTC.

This clonotype turned up a few times. The chain combines TRBV3-1 with TRBJ2-2, with a tentative D call TRBD2 (5 bases). The CDR3 covers 15 residues. Trimming shortened V by 3 bases and J by 5 bases, and 13 bases separated the two germline ends. Germline-derived CDR1 and CDR2 are LGHDT and YNNKEL (reference sequence). CDR3 in amino acids: CASSQEARYTGELFF. In DNA form, the CDR3 reads TGTGCCAGCAGCCAGGAGGCCCGGTATACCGGGGAGCTGTTTTTT.

On this clonotype: It may be a read error: a sequence one base away is much more abundant. The chain carries TRBV10-3 and TRBJ1-1; 7 bases map to TRBD1. The germline gives CDR1 ENHRY, CDR2 SYGVKD. The CDR3 length is 14 residues. The CDR3 loop reads CAVRQGIGRTEAFF. In nucleotides, the CDR3 is TGTGCCGTCAGACAGGGCATAGGGCGCACTGAAGCTTTCTTT.

This clonotype was detected ten times or more. The chain has TRBV27 and TRBJ2-5; 8 bases agree with TRBD1. This CDR3 is 14 amino acids long. The trim removed 3 bases at V and 5 bases at J, leaving 5 bases unmatched. The V gene's germline CDR1 is MNHEY and CDR2 SMNVEV (reference sequence). In DNA, the CDR3 is TGTGCCAGCAGTTTGCAGGGGGCCTACGAGACCCAGTACTTC. It yields the protein CASSLQGAYETQYF.

The table lists this clonotype with many counts. V is TRBV4-1 and J is TRBJ2-7; either TRBD1 or TRBD2 may fit D (5 bases each). The CDR3 contains 15 residues. Trimming took 1 base from V and 3 from J, leaving 13 bases between them. From germline, CDR1 is MGHRA and CDR2 YSYEKL. This chain's CDR3 is CASSQGGGGLYEQYF. CDR3 bases: TGCGCCAGCAGCCAAGGGGGTGGGGGTCTCTACGAGCAGTACTTC.

This clonotype was seen at least ten times. This chain links TRBV28 with TRBJ2-7; D is undetermined. Germline CDR1 reads MDHEN; CDR2 reads SYDVKM. V was trimmed by 4 bases and J by 1 base, leaving 2 bases between them. This CDR3 is 11 amino acids long. Here the CDR3 reads CASSWSYEQYF. CDR3 DNA: TGTGCCAGCAGTTGGTCCTACGAGCAGTACTTC. The complete variable domain, with remaining parts taken from reference TRBV28 and TRBJ2-7, reads DVKVTQSSRYLVKRTGEKVFLECVQDMDHENMFWYRQDPGLGLRLIYFSYDVKMKEKGDIPEGYSVSREKKERFSLILESASTNQTSMYLCASSWSYEQYFGPGTRLTVT.

The chain carries TRBV29-1 and TRBJ1-3; no clear D gene. Deletions cut 3 bases from V and 4 bases from J, with 7 bases between. The CDR3 runs to 12 residues. CDR1 SQVTM and CDR2 ANQGSEA come from the germline V gene. The CDR3 nucleotides are TGCAGCGTTGAGGTCGGCGGAAACACCATATATTTT. Translated: CSVEVGGNTIYF.

This clonotype was detected many times. The V and J genes are TRBV11-2 and TRBJ2-1; 11 bases are a match to TRBD1. The ends lost 5 bases at V and 7 bases at J; junction bases unmatched: 1. The CDR3 sequence is 13 residues long. Germline CDR1 is SGHAT and CDR2 is FQNNGV. CDR3: CASSRDRGNEQFF. In DNA, the CDR3 is TGTGCCAGCAGCCGGGACAGGGGGAATGAGCAGTTCTTC.

CDR3 residues: CASSGGGGGNIQYF. The CDR3 nucleotides read TGTGCCAGCAGCGGAGGGGGGGGGGGAAACATTCAGTACTTC. This sequence joins TRBV9 and TRBJ2-4, with a possible D match to TRBD2 (7 bases). Trimming removed 3 bases at V and 6 bases at J, with 13 bases between. Per the germline V gene, CDR1 is SGDLS and CDR2 is YYNGEE. This CDR3 is 14 amino acids long.

The DNA for the CDR3 is TGTGCCAGCAGACCGGACAACGACGAGGGCTACACCTTC. It yields the protein CASRPDNDEGYTF. The V and J genes are TRBV7-9 and TRBJ1-2, with D possibly being TRBD1 (5 bases). The germline CDR1 and CDR2 sequences are SEHNR and FQNEAQ (reference sequence). The CDR3 totals 13 residues. Trimming took 6 bases from V and 8 from J, leaving 16 bases between them.

This clonotype was found many times. The rearrangement joins TRBV11-2 to TRBJ1-6, with D unclear. Trimming took 3 bases from V and 10 from J, leaving 7 bases between them. Per germline, CDR1 SGHAT and CDR2 FQNNGV. The length of the CDR3 is 12 residues. CDR3 bases: TGTGCCAGCAGCTTCGGCGGATCACCCCTCCACTTT. Translated, it gives CASSFGGSPLHF.

The chain has TRBV19 and TRBJ2-5; TRBD1 matches 8 bases. Looked up from germline, CDR1 is LNHDA and CDR2 is SQIVND (reference sequence). CDR3 size: 14 residues. Trimming cost V 3 bases and J 5 bases; bases outside gene matches: 5. CDR3 sequence reads: CASSIQGADETQYF. In DNA, the CDR3 is TGTGCCAGTAGTATTCAGGGGGCGGACGAGACCCAGTACTTC.

This chain uses TRBV29-1 with TRBJ2-7; 9 bases map to TRBD1. Germline-derived CDR1 and CDR2 are SQVTM and ANQGSEA. Trimming took 6 bases from V and 6 from J; bases not matched to a gene: 9. The CDR3 contains 13 residues. CDR3 bases: TGCAGCGTCCAGGGACAGGGAAGGGGCGAGCAGTACTTC. This translates into CSVQGQGRGEQYF.

This clonotype was recorded at least ten times. The rearrangement uses TRBV7-8 and TRBJ1-3, with 8 bases identical to TRBD1. From germline, CDR1 is SGHVS and CDR2 FQNEAQ. This CDR3 has 16 amino acids. With 4 bases clipped from V and 0 bases from J, the junction kept 5 bases outside the gene matches. CDR3 in amino acids: CASSSSTGASGNTIYF. The CDR3 region has the DNA TGTGCCAGCAGCTCGTCGACAGGGGCCTCTGGAAACACCATATATTTT.

This clonotype has ten or more counts. The V gene is TRBV11-1, the J gene TRBJ1-1, with 7 bases identical to TRBD1. Trimming at V came to 8 bases and at J to 0 bases, leaving 6 bases not matched to a gene. There are 14 residues in the CDR3. The V gene's germline CDR1 is SGHAT and CDR2 FQDESV (reference sequence). The CDR3 sequence: CASGQVFMNTEAFF. CDR3 DNA: TGTGCCAGCGGACAGGTCTTCATGAACACTGAAGCTTTCTTT.

On this clonotype itself: This may be a read error, as it is one base from a much larger clone. The chain uses TRBV7-6 and TRBJ2-3; D call uncertain. The CDR3 has 13 residues. Germline V gene data show CDR1 as SGHVS and CDR2 as FNYEAQ. CDR3: CAGSPTSADTQYF. In nucleotides, the CDR3 is TGTGCCGGCAGCCCTACCTCCGCGGATACGCAGTATTTT. Using reference TRBV7-6 and TRBJ2-3 for the parts outside the CDR3, the full variable domain is GAGVSQSPRYKVTKRGQDVALRCDPISGHVSLYWYRQALGQGPEFLTYFNYEAQQDKSGLPNDRFSAERPEGSISTLTIQRTEQRDSAMYRCAGSPTSADTQYFGPGTRLTVL.

This clonotype has ten or more counts. The CDR3 sequence: CASSTSGRASYEQYF. CDR3 DNA sequence: TGTGCCAGCAGTACTAGCGGGAGGGCCTCCTACGAGCAGTACTTC. The rearrangement uses TRBV28 and TRBJ2-7, with 13 bases aligning to TRBD2. V dropped 5 bases and J dropped 0; count of bases not matched to a gene: 1. The CDR3 is 15 amino acids. Germline CDR1 and CDR2: MDHEN and SYDVKM.

This clonotype was observed at least ten times. The chain uses TRBV7-2 and TRBJ1-4, with 7 bases that match TRBD1. Germline-derived CDR1 and CDR2 are SGHTA and FQGNSA. Unmatched junction bases numbered 3, after V lost 5 bases and J lost 0 bases. The CDR3 consists of 15 residues. The CDR3 region is CASSRDSATNEKLFF. CDR3 sequence (DNA): TGTGCCAGCAGCCGGGACAGCGCAACTAATGAAAAACTGTTTTTT.

J is TRBJ2-5 and V is TRBV20-1; 10 nucleotides match TRBD1. There are 17 residues in the CDR3. The V and J ends lost 2 bases and 5 bases, in that order; junction bases with no gene match: 14. The germline CDR1 and CDR2 sequences are DFQATT and SNEGSKA (reference sequence). The chain's CDR3 is CSARTGTGATLGETQYF. In DNA, the CDR3 is TGCAGTGCTAGAACCGGGACAGGGGCCACGTTGGGGGAGACCCAGTACTTC.